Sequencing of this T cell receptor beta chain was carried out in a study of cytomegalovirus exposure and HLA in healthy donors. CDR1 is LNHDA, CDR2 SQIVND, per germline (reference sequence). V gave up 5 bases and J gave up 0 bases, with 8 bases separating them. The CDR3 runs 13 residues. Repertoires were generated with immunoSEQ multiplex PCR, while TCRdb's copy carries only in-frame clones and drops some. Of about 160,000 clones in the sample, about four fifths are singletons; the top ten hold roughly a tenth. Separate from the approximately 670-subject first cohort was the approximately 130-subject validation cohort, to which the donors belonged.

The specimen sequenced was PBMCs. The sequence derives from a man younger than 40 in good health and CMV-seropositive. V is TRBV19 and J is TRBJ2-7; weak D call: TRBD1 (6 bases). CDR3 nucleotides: TGTGCCAGTAGTCGGGACACCTCCTACGAGCAGTACTTC. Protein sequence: CASSRDTSYEQYF.